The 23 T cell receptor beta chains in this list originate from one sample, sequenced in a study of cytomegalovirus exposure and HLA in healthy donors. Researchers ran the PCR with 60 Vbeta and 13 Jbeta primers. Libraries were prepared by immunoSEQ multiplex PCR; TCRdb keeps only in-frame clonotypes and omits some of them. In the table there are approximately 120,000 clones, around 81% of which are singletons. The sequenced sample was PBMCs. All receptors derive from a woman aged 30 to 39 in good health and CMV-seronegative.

CDR3 bases: TGTGCCAGCAGCGGGACAGGGGCGGGAAACACCATATATTTT. It specifies CASSGTGAGNTIYF. V is TRBV7-6 and J is TRBJ1-3, with 10 bases lining up with TRBD1. The trim removed 5 bases at V and 4 bases at J, leaving 2 bases unmatched. The CDR3 totals 14 residues. Germline CDR1 SGHVS, CDR2 FNYEAQ.

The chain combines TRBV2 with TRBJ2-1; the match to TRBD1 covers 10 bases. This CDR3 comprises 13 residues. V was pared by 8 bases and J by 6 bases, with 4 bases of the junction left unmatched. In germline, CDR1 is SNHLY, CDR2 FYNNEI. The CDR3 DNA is TGTGCCAGCTCGGACAGGGGGTTCAATGAGCAGTTCTTC. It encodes CASSDRGFNEQFF.

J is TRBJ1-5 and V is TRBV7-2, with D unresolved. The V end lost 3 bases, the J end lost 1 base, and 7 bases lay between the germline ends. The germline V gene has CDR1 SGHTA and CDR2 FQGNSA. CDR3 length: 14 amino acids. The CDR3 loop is CASSLVGSNQPQHF. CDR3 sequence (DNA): TGTGCCAGCAGCTTGGTCGGGAGCAATCAGCCCCAGCATTTT.

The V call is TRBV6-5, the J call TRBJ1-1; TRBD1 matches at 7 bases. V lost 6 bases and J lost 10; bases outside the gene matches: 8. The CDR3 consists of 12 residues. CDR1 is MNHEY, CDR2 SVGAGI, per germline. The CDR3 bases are TGTGCCAGCAGAACGGGGCAGGGGGGAGCTTTCTTT. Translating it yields CASRTGQGGAFF.

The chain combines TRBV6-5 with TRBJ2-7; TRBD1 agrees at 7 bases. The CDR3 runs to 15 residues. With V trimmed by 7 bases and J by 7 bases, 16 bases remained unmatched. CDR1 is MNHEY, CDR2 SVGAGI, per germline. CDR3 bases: TGTGCCAGCACCGGACCCCGGGACAGCCGCCCGGAGCAGTACTTC. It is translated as CASTGPRDSRPEQYF.

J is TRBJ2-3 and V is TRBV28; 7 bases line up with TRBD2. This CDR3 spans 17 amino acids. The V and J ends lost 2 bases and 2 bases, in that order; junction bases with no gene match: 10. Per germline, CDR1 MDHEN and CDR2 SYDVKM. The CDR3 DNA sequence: TGTGCCAGCAGTTTACTTGGGGGGGGAAGGGACACAGATACGCAGTATTTT. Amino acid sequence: CASSLLGGGRDTDTQYF.

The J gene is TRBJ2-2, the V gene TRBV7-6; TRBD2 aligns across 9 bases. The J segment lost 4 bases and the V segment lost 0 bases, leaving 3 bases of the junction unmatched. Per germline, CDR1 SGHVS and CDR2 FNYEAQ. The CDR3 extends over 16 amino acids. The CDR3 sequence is CASSLAGGRATGELFF. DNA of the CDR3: TGTGCCAGCAGCTTAGCTGGCGGGAGGGCCACCGGGGAGCTGTTTTTT.

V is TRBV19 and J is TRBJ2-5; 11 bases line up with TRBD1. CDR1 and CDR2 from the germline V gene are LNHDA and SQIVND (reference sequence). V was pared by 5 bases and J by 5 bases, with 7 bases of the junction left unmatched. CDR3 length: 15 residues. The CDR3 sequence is CASSAWTGGEETQYF. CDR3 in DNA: TGTGCCAGTAGTGCCTGGACAGGGGGCGAGGAGACCCAGTACTTC. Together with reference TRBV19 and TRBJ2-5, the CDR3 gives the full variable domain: DGGITQSPKYLFRKEGQNVTLSCEQNLNHDAMYWYRQDPGQGLRLIYYSQIVNDFQKGDIAEGYSVSREKKESFPLTVTSAQKNPTAFYLCASSAWTGGEETQYFGPGTRLLVL.

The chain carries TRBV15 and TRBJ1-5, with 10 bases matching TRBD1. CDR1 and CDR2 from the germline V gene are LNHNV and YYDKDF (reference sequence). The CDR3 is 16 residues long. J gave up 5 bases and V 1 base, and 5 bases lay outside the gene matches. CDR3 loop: CATSRVYGTGDQPQHF. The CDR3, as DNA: TGTGCCACCAGCAGAGTCTATGGGACAGGGGATCAGCCCCAGCATTTT. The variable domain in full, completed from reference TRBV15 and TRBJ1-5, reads DAMVIQNPRYQVTQFGKPVTLSCSQTLNHNVMYWYQQKSSQAPKLLFHYYDKDFNNEADTPDNFQSRRPNTSFCFLDIRSPGLGDTAMYLCATSRVYGTGDQPQHFGDGTRLSIL.

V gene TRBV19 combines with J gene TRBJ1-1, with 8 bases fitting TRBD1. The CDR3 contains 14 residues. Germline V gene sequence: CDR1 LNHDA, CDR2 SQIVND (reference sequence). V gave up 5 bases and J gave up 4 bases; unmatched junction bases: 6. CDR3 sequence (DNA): TGTGCCAGTAGTCAGGACAGGGACAGCACTGAAGCTTTCTTT. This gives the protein CASSQDRDSTEAFF. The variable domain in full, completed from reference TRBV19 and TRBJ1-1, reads DGGITQSPKYLFRKEGQNVTLSCEQNLNHDAMYWYRQDPGQGLRLIYYSQIVNDFQKGDIAEGYSVSREKKESFPLTVTSAQKNPTAFYLCASSQDRDSTEAFFGQGTRLTVV.

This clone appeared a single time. The CDR3 DNA follows: TGCAGCGTTGCAGGGTGGGGGGGAGAGACCCAGTACTTC. This encodes CSVAGWGGETQYF. V gene TRBV29-1 combines with J gene TRBJ2-5; 7 bases match TRBD2. Germline trimming cut 4 bases from V and 4 bases from J; bases unmatched to any gene: 6. In germline, CDR1 is SQVTM, CDR2 ANQGSEA. This CDR3 comprises 13 residues.

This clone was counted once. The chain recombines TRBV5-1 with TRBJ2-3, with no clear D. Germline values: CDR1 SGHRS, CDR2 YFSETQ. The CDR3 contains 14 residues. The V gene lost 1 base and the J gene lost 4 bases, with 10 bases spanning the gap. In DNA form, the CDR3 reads TGCGCCAGCAGCTTGAGGCTAGGTCCAGATACGCAGTATTTT. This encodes CASSLRLGPDTQYF.

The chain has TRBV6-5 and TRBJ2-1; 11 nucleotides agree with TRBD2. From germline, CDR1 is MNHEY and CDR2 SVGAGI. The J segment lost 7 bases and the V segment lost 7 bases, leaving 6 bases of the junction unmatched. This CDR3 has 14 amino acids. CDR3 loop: CASKETSGMNEQFF. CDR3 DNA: TGTGCCAGCAAGGAGACTAGCGGGATGAATGAGCAGTTCTTC.

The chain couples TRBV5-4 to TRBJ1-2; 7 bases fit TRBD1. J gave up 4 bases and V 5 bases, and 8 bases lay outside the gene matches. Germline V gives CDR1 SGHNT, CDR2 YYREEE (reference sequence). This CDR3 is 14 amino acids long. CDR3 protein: CASSSPGQPYGYTF. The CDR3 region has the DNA TGTGCCAGCAGTTCCCCGGGACAGCCCTATGGCTACACCTTC.

The CDR3 DNA reads as TGTGCCAGCAGCTTACCGGGACTGTCAAACTATCGCGAGCAGTACTTC. Translation gives CASSLPGLSNYREQYF. This chain connects TRBV5-6 to TRBJ2-5; tentatively, D is TRBD2 (6 bases). The J call is in doubt because the DNA end fits TRBJ2-7 better. The CDR3 contains 16 residues. The V gene's germline CDR1 is SGHDT and CDR2 YYEEEE.

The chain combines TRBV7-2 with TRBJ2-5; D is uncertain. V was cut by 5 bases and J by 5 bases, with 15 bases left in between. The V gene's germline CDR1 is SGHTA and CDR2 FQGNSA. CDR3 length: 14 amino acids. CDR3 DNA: TGTGCCAGCAGCCCAGGATCTACTTTGGAGACCCAGTACTTC. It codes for CASSPGSTLETQYF.

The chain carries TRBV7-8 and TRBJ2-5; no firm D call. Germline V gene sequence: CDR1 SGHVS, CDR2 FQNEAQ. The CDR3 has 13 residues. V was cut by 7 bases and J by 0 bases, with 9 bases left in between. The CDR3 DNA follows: TGTGCCAGCACCCCTAGGTACCAAGAGACCCAGTACTTC. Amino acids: CASTPRYQETQYF.

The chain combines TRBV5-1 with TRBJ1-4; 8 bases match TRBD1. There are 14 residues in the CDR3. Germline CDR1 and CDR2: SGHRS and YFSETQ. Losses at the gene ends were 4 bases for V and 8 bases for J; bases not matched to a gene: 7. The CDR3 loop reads CASSQQGGEEKLFF. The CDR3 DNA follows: TGCGCCAGCAGCCAACAGGGGGGGGAGGAAAAACTGTTTTTT.

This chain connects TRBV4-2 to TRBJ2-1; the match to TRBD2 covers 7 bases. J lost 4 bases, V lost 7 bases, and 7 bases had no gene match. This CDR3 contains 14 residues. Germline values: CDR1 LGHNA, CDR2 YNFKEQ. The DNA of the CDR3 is TGTGCCAGCACCCCCGGGACTAATTACAATGAGCAGTTCTTC. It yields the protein CASTPGTNYNEQFF.

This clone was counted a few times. The CDR3 nucleotides are TGTGCCAGCAGCCGCGTAGGACAGCTCTACGAGCAGTACTTC. It specifies CASSRVGQLYEQYF. The chain joins TRBV6-5 to TRBJ2-7; D is possibly TRBD1 (6 bases). CDR3 length: 14 amino acids. The ends were cut back, 6 bases at V and 3 bases at J, with 15 bases in the middle. CDR1 MNHEY and CDR2 SVGAGI come from the germline V gene.

The DNA of the CDR3 is TGTGCCAGCAGCTTAACTAGCGGGAGCAATGAGCAGTTCTTC. This encodes CASSLTSGSNEQFF. The chain is built from TRBV7-9 and TRBJ2-1; 11 positions agree with TRBD2. The length of the CDR3 is 14 residues. Trimming cost V 2 bases and J 6 bases; bases outside gene matches: 0. Germline CDR1 and CDR2: SEHNR and FQNEAQ (reference sequence).

CDR3 protein: CASSLVLTGGANTGELFF. For the CDR3, the DNA is TGCGCCAGCAGCTTGGTTTTGACAGGGGGCGCGAACACCGGGGAGCTGTTTTTT. This chain links TRBV5-1 with TRBJ2-2, with TRBD1 matching over 10 bases. V shed 0 bases and J 0 bases; nucleotides not matched to a gene: 5. From germline, CDR1 is SGHRS and CDR2 YFSETQ. The CDR3 loop spans 18 amino acids. The complete variable domain, with remaining parts taken from reference TRBV5-1 and TRBJ2-2, reads KAGVTQTPRYLIKTRGQQVTLSCSPISGHRSVSWYQQTPGQGLQFLFEYFSETQRNKGNFPGRFSGRQFSNSRSEMNVSTLELGDSALYLCASSLVLTGGANTGELFFGEGSRLTVL.

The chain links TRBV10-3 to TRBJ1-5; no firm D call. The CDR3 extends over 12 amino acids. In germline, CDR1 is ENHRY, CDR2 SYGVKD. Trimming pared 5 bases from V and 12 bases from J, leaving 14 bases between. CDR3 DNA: TGTGCCATCAGTCCCCCCGGCGGGCTCCAGCATTTT. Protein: CAISPPGGLQHF.